This T cell receptor beta chain was captured by sequencing in a study of CD8+ T cells in alopecia areata. Whole-study context: Tofacitinib was given for 6 to 18 months, then stopped for 6 months.

The CDR3 covers 13 residues. CDR1 and CDR2 from the germline V gene are SGHAT and FQNNGV. Trimming cost V 5 bases and J 5 bases, with 12 bases left between them. Study-level findings and limits: For baseline CD8+ expansion, any link to response stays uncertain with one nonresponder.

TCR sequencing used cDNA made by reverse transcription of extracted RNA. Libraries were prepared by immunoSEQ multiplex PCR; TCRdb keeps only in-frame clonotypes and omits some of them. The sample has about 180,000 clones; about 54% are singletons. Sample treatment: oral pan-JAK inhibitor, 5-10 mg twice daily. About this clone itself: Its antigen is not identified.

The V and J genes are TRBV11-2 and TRBJ2-5; tentatively, D is TRBD1 or TRBD2 (6 bases each). Sequencing was performed on CD4+ T cells sorted from blood, taken between weeks 55 and 65, from a patient treated with tofacitinib. The clonotype was recovered from a human donor with alopecia areata. DNA of the CDR3: TGTGCCAGCAGCCCCATCGGGGGCGAGACCCAGTACTTC. This translates into CASSPIGGETQYF.